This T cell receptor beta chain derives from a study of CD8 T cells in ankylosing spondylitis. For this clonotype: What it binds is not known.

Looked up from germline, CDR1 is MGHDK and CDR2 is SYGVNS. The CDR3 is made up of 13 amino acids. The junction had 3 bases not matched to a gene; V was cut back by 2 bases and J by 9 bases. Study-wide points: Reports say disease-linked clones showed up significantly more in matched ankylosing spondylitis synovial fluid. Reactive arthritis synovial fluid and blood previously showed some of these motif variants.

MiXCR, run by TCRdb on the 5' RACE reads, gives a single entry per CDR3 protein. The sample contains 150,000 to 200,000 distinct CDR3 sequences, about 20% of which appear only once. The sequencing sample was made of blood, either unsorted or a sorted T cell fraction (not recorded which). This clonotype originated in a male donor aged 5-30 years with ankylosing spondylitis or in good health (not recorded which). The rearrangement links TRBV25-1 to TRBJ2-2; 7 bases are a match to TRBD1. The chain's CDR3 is CASSEQGERELFF. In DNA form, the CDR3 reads TGTGCCAGCAGTGAACAGGGGGAGCGGGAGCTGTTTTTT.